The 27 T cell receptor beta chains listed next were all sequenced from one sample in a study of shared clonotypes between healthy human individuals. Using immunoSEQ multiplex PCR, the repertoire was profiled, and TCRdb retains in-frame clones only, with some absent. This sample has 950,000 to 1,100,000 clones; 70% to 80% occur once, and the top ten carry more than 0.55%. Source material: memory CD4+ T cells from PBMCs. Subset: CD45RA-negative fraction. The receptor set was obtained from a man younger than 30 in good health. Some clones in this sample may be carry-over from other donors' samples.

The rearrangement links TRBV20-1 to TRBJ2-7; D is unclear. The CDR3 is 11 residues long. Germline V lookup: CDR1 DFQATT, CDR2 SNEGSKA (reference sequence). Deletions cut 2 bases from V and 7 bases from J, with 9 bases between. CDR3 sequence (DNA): TGCAGTGCTAGAAAAGACGTGGAGCAGTACTTC. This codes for CSARKDVEQYF.

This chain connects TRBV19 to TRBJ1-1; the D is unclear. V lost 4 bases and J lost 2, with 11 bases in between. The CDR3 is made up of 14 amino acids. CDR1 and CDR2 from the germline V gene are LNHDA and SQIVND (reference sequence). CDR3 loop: CASSTALINTEAFF. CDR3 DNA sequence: TGTGCCAGTAGTACGGCCCTAATTAACACTGAAGCTTTCTTT. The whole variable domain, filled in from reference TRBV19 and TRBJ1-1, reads DGGITQSPKYLFRKEGQNVTLSCEQNLNHDAMYWYRQDPGQGLRLIYYSQIVNDFQKGDIAEGYSVSREKKESFPLTVTSAQKNPTAFYLCASSTALINTEAFFGQGTRLTVV.

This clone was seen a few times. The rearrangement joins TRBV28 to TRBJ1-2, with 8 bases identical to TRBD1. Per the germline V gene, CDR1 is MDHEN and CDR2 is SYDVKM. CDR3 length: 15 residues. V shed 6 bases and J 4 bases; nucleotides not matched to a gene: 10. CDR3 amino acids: CASRTQRQGTYGYTF. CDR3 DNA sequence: TGTGCCAGCAGAACCCAGAGACAGGGGACCTATGGCTACACCTTC.

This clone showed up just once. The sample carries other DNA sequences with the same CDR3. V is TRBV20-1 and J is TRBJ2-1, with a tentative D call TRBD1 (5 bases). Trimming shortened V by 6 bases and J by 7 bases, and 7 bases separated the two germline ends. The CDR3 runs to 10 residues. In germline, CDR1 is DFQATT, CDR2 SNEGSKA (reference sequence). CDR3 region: CSAQGNEQFF. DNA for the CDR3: TGCAGTGCCCAGGGTAATGAGCAGTTCTTC.

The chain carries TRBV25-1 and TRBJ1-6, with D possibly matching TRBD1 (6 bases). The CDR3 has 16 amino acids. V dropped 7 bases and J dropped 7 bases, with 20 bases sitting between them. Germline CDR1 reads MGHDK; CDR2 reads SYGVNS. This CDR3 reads CASTLGGGGMNSPLHF. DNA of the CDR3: TGTGCCAGCACCTTAGGGGGGGGCGGAATGAATTCACCCCTCCACTTT. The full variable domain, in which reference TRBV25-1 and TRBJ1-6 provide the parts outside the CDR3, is EADIYQTPRYLVIGTGKKITLECSQTMGHDKMYWYQQDPGMELHLIHYSYGVNSTEKGDLSSESTVSRIRTEHFPLTLESARPSHTSQYLCASTLGGGGMNSPLHFGNGTRLTVT.

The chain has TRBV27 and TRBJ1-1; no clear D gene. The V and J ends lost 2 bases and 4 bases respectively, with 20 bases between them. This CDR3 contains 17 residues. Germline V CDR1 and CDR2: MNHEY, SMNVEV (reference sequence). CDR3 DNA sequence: TGTGCCAGCAGTTTAGGTCCCGGGATCCCCAATGGCACTGAAGCTTTCTTT. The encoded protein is CASSLGPGIPNGTEAFF.

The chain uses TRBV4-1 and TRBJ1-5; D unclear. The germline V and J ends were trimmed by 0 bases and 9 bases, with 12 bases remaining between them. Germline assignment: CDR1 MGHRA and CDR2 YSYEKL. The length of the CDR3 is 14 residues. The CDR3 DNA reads TGCGCCAGCAGCCAAGAGGGTACCCTTGGGCCCCAGCATTTT. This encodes CASSQEGTLGPQHF.

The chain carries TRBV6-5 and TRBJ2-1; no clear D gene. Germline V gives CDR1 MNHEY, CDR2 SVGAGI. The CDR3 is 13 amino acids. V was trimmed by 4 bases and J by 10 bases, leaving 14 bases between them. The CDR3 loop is CASSFDELGEQFF. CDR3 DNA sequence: TGTGCCAGCAGTTTCGACGAACTGGGCGAGCAGTTCTTC.

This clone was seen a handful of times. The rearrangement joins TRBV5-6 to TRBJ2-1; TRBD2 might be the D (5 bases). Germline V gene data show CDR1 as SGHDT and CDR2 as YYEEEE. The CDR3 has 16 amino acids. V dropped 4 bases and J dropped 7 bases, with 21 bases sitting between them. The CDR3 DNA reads TGTGCCAGCAGCCACTTGGTTCTAGGACTGGGGAATGAGCAGTTCTTC. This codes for CASSHLVLGLGNEQFF. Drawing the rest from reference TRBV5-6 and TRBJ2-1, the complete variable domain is DAGVTQSPTHLIKTRGQQVTLRCSPKSGHDTVSWYQQALGQGPQFIFQYYEEEERQRGNFPDRFSGHQFPNYSSELNVNALLLGDSALYLCASSHLVLGLGNEQFFGPGTRLTVL.

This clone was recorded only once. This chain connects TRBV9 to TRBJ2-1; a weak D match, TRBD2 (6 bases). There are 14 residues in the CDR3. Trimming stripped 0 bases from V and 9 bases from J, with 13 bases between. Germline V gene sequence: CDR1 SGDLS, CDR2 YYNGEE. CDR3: CASSVADTGGEQFF. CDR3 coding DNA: TGTGCCAGCAGCGTAGCTGACACCGGGGGTGAGCAGTTCTTC.

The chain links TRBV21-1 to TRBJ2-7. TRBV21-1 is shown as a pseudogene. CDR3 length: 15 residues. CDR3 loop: CASRTTKGPPYEQYF. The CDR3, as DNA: TGTGCCAGCAGAACTACAAAGGGACCGCCGTACGAGCAGTACTTC.

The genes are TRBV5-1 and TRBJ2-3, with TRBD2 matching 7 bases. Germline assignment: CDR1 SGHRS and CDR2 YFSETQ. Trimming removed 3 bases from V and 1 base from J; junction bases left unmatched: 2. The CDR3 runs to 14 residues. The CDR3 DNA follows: TGCGCCAGCAGCTGGGGACTACGCACAGATACGCAGTATTTT. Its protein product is CASSWGLRTDTQYF.

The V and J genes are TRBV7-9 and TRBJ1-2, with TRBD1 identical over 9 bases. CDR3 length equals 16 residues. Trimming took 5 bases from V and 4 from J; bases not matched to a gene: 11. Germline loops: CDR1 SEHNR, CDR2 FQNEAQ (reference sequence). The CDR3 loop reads CASSHNYRGRGYGYTF. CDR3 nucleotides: TGTGCCAGCAGCCATAACTACAGGGGGCGAGGCTATGGCTACACCTTC.

CDR3 sequence: CASSPKLGVYNEQFF. CDR3 in DNA: TGTGCCAGCAGCCCTAAACTCGGGGTTTACAATGAGCAGTTCTTC. The chain has TRBV7-8 and TRBJ2-1, with TRBD2 as a possible D gene (5 bases). This CDR3 comprises 15 residues. V lost 5 bases to trimming and J lost 4 bases, with 15 bases between them. Germline CDR1 and CDR2: SGHVS and FQNEAQ.

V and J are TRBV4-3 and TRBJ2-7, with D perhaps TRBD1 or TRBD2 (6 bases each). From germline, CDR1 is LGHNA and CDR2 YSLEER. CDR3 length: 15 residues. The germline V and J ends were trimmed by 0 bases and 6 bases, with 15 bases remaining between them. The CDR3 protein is CASSQDVGGGREQYF. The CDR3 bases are TGCGCCAGCAGCCAAGATGTAGGAGGGGGTCGCGAGCAGTACTTC.

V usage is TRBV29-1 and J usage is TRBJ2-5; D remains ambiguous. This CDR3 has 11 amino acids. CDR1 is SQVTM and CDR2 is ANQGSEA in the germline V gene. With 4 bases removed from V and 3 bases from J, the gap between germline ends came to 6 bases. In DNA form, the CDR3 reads TGCAGCGTTGGGGCAGAAGAGACCCAGTACTTC. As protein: CSVGAEETQYF.

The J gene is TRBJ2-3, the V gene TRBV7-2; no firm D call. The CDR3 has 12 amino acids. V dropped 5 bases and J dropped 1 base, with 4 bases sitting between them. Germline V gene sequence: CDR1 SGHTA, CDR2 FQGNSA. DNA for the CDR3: TGTGCCAGCAGCACTCGCACAGATACGCAGTATTTT. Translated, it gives CASSTRTDTQYF.

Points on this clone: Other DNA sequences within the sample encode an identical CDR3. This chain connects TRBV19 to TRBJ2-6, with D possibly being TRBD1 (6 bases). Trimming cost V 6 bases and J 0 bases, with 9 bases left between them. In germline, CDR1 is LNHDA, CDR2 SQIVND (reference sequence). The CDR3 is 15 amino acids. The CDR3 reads CASRPRGSGANVLTF. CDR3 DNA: TGTGCCAGTAGGCCCAGGGGCTCTGGGGCCAACGTCCTGACTTTC.

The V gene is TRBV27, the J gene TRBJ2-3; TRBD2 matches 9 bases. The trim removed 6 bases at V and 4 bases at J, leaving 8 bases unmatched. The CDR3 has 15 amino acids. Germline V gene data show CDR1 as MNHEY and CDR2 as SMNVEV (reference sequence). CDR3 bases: TGTGCCAGCAGGGAACCTAGCGGGACTGCAGATACGCAGTATTTT. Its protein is CASREPSGTADTQYF.

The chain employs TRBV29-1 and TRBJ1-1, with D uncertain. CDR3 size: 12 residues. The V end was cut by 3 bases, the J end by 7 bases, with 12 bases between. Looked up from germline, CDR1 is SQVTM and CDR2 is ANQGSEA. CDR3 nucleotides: TGCAGCGTTGATGTAACAGCAATTGAAGCTTTCTTT. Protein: CSVDVTAIEAFF.

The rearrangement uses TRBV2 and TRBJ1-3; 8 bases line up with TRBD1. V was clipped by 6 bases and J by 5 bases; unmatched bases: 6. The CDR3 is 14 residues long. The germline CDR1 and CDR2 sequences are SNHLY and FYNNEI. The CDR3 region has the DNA TGTGCCAGCAGGTCTCAGGGGGCGAGAAACACCATATATTTT. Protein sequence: CASRSQGARNTIYF.

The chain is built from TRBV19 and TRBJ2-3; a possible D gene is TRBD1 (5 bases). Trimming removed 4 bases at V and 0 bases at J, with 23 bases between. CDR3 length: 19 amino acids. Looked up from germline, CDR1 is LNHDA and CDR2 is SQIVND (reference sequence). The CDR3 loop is CASSRGLGRVRTSTDTQYF. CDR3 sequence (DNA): TGTGCCAGTAGTAGAGGATTGGGCAGGGTACGCACTAGCACAGATACGCAGTATTTT.

Written as DNA, the CDR3 is TGTGCCAGCAGTTTAGGATCCGAAACGCAGTATTTT. It is translated as CASSLGSETQYF. The genes are TRBV28 and TRBJ2-3; no reliable D call. This CDR3 is built from 12 residues. V shed 2 bases and J shed 9 bases, with 9 bases lying between them. Per the germline V gene, CDR1 is MDHEN and CDR2 is SYDVKM. The complete variable domain, with remaining parts taken from reference TRBV28 and TRBJ2-3, reads DVKVTQSSRYLVKRTGEKVFLECVQDMDHENMFWYRQDPGLGLRLIYFSYDVKMKEKGDIPEGYSVSREKKERFSLILESASTNQTSMYLCASSLGSETQYFGPGTRLTVL.

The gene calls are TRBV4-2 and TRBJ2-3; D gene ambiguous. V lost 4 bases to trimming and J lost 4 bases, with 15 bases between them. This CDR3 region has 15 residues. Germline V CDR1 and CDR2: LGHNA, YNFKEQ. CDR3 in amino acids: CASSPQVGLSDTQYF. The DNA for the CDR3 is TGTGCCAGCAGCCCCCAGGTAGGGCTGTCAGATACGCAGTATTTT.

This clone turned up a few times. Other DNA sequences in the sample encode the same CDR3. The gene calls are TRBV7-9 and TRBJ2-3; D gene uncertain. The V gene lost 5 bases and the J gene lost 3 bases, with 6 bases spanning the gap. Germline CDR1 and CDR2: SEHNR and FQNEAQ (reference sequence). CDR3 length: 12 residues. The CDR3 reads CASSPSTDTQYF. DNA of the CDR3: TGTGCCAGCAGCCCCTCGACAGATACGCAGTATTTT.

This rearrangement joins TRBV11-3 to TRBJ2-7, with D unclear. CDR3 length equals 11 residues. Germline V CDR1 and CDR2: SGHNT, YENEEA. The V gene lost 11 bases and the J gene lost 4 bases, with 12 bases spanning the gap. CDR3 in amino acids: CAPPRRYEQYF. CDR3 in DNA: TGTGCCCCTCCGAGGCGGTACGAGCAGTACTTC.

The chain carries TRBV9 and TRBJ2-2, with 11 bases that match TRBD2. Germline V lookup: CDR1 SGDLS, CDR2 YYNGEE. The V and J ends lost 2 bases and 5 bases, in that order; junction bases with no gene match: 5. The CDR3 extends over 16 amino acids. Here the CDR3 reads CASSVLAGGGTGELFF. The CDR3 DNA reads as TGTGCCAGCAGCGTTCTAGCGGGAGGAGGAACCGGGGAGCTGTTTTTT.